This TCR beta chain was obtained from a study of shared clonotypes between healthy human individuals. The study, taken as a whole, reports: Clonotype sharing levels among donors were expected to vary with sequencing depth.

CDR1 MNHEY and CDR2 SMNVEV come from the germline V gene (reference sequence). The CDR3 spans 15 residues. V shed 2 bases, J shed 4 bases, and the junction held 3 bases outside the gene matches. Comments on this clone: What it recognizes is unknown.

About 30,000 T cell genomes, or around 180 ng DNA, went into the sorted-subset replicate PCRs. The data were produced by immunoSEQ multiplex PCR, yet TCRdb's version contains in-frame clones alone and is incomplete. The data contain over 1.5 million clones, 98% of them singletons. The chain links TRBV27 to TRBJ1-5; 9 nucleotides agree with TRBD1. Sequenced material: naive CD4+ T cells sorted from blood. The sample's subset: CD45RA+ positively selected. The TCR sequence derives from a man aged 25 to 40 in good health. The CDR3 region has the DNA TGTGCCAGCAGTTTAGGGACAGGGCAGAATCAGCCCCAGCATTTT. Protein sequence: CASSLGTGQNQPQHF.